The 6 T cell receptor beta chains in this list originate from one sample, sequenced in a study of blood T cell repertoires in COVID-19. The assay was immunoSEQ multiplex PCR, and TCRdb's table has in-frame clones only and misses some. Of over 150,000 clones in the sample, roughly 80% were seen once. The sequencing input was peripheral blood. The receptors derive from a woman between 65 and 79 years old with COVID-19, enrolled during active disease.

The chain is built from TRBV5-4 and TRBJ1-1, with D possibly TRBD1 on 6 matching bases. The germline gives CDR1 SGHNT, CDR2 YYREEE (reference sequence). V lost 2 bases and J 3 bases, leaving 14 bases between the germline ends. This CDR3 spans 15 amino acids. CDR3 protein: CASSFKDSWDTEAFF. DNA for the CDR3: TGTGCCAGCAGCTTTAAGGACAGTTGGGACACTGAAGCTTTCTTT.

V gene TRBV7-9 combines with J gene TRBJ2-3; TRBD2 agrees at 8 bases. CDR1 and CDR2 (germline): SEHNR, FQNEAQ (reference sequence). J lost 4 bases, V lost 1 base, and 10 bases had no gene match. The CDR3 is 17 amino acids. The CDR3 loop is CASSLGPGRASADTQYF. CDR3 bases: TGTGCCAGCAGCTTAGGCCCCGGGAGGGCCTCGGCAGATACGCAGTATTTT. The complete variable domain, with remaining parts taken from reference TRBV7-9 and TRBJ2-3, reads DTGVSQNPRHKITKRGQNVTFRCDPISEHNRLYWYRQTLGQGPEFLTYFQNEAQLEKSRLLSDRFSAERPKGSFSTLEIQRTEQGDSAMYLCASSLGPGRASADTQYFGPGTRLTVL.

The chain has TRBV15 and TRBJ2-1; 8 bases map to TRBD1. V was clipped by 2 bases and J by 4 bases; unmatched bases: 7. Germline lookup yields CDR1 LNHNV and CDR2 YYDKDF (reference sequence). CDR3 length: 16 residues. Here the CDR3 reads CATSRSGQGAYNEQFF. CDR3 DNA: TGTGCCACCAGCAGATCTGGACAGGGTGCGTACAATGAGCAGTTCTTC.

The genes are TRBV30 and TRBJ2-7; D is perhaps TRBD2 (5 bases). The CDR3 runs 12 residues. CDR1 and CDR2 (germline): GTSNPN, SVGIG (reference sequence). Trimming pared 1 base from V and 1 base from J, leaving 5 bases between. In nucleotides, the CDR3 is TGTGCCTGGAGTGGAGGGTCCTACGAGCAGTACTTC. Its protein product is CAWSGGSYEQYF.

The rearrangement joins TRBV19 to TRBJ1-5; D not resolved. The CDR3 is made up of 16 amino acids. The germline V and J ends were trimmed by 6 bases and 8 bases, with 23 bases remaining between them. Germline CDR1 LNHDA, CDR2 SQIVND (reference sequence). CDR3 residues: CASSLDGRRGREPQHF. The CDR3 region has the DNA TGTGCCAGTAGCCTCGACGGGCGGCGCGGGAGGGAGCCCCAGCATTTT.

The CDR3 DNA follows: TGTGCCACCAGTGATTCGGGGACTAGCGGAAGGAATGAGCAGTTCTTC. The encoded protein is CATSDSGTSGRNEQFF. This chain joins TRBV24-1 and TRBJ2-1; 11 bases match TRBD2. Germline trimming cut 2 bases from V and 7 bases from J; bases unmatched to any gene: 6. Germline CDR1 is KGHDR and CDR2 is SFDVKD. CDR3 length: 16 residues.